These 6 T cell receptor beta chains share one sample of origin, sequenced in a study of shared clonotypes between healthy human individuals. Sequenced by immunoSEQ multiplex PCR; TCRdb stores in-frame clones only, minus some. The data contain about 1 million clones, about 76% of them seen just once; the ten biggest clones take up about 1.4%. Sequencing was performed on memory CD4+ T cells sorted from blood. Regarding subset: CD45RA-negative fraction. Source of these receptors: a young man in good health.

The gene calls are TRBV25-1 and TRBJ2-1; tentatively, D is TRBD1 or TRBD2 (5 bases each). This CDR3 comprises 14 residues. Germline V CDR1 and CDR2: MGHDK, SYGVNS. V lost 5 bases, J lost 6 bases, and 14 bases lay in between. Written as DNA, the CDR3 is TGTGCCAGCAGTCCCCTTGGGGGTATCAATGAGCAGTTCTTC. Translation: CASSPLGGINEQFF.

The V call is TRBV10-3, the J call TRBJ1-5; possibly TRBD1 for D (5 bases). The V gene's germline CDR1 is ENHRY and CDR2 SYGVKD. Trimming took 2 bases from V and 1 from J, leaving 9 bases between them. CDR3 length: 15 residues. The CDR3 DNA sequence: TGTGCCATCAGTGAGCGGTCAGGGAGCAATCAGCCCCAGCATTTT. It is translated as CAISERSGSNQPQHF.

This clone appeared a few times. J is TRBJ1-1 and V is TRBV21-1. TRBV21-1 is termed a pseudogene. The CDR3 runs 15 residues. CDR3 loop: CASSNLRGGNTEAFF. The CDR3 nucleotides read TGTGCCAGCAGCAATCTGAGGGGGGGAAACACTGAAGCTTTCTTT.

This clone was found once. V is TRBV9 and J is TRBJ2-3, with TRBD2 matching over 8 bases. Per the germline V gene, CDR1 is SGDLS and CDR2 is YYNGEE. V gave up 0 bases and J gave up 9 bases; unmatched junction bases: 3. The CDR3 has 13 amino acids. The CDR3 coding sequence is TGTGCCAGCAGCGTAGGGACTAGCAGGACGCAGTATTTT. It yields the protein CASSVGTSRTQYF.

The genes are TRBV9 and TRBJ2-1; TRBD2 agrees at 11 bases. The CDR3 extends over 15 amino acids. V trimming: 4 bases; J trimming: 4 bases; junction bases outside the gene matches: 4. Germline V lookup: CDR1 SGDLS, CDR2 YYNGEE. This chain's CDR3 is CASSYSGRGYNEQFF. In nucleotides, the CDR3 is TGTGCCAGCAGCTATAGCGGGAGGGGTTACAATGAGCAGTTCTTC.

The chain recombines TRBV12-5 with TRBJ2-7, with D possibly matching TRBD2 (5 bases). Germline V gene lookup returns CDR1 LGHNT and CDR2 FRNRAP. The CDR3 covers 12 residues. V was trimmed by 7 bases and J by 4 bases, leaving 11 bases between them. The CDR3 sequence: CASALGGYEQYF. The CDR3 region has the DNA TGTGCTAGTGCCCTAGGCGGGTACGAGCAGTACTTC.